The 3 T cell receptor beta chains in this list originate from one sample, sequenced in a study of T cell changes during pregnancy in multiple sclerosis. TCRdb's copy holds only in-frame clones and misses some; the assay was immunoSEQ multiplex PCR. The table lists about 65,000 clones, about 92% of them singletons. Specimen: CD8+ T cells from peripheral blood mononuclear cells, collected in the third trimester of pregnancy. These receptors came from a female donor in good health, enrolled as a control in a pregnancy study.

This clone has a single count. The CDR3 spells CASSATSGDTDTQYF. CDR3 bases: TGTGCCAGCAGCGCGACTAGCGGGGACACAGATACGCAGTATTTT. The chain links TRBV9 to TRBJ2-3, with TRBD2 identical over 11 bases. The trim removed 3 bases at V and 2 bases at J, leaving 2 bases unmatched. The CDR3 is 15 amino acids. Per the germline V gene, CDR1 is SGDLS and CDR2 is YYNGEE.

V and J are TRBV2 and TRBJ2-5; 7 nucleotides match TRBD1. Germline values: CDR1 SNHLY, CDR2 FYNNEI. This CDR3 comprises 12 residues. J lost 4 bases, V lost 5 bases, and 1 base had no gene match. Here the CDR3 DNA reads TGTGCCAGCAGTTGGGACAGAGAGACCCAGTACTTC. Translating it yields CASSWDRETQYF. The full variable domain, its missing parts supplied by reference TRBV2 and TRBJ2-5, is EPEVTQTPSHQVTQMGQEVILRCVPISNHLYFYWYRQILGQKVEFLVSFYNNEISEKSEIFDDQFSVERPDGSNFTLKIRSTKLEDSAMYFCASSWDRETQYFGPGTRLLVL.

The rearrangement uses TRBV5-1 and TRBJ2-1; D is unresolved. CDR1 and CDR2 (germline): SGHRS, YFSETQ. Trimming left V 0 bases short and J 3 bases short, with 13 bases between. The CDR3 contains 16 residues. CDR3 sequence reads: CASSLAQATYYNEQFF. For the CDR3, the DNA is TGCGCCAGCAGCTTGGCGCAGGCTACCTACTACAATGAGCAGTTCTTC.